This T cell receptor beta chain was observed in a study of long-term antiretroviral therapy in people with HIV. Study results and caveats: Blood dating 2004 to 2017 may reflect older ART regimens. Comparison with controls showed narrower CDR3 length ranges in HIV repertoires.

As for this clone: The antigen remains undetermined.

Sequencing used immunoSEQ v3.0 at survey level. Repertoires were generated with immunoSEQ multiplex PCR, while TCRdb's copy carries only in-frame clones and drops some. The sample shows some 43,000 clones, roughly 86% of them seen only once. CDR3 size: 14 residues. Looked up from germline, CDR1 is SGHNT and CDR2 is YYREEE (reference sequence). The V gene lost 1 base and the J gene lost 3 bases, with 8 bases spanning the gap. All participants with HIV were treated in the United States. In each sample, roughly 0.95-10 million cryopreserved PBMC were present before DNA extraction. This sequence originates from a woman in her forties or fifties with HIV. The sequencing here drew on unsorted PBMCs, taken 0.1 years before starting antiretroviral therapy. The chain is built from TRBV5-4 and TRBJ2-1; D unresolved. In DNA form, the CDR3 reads TGTGCCAGCAGCTTGTCGTCGTACTACAATGAGCAGTTCTTC. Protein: CASSLSSYYNEQFF.